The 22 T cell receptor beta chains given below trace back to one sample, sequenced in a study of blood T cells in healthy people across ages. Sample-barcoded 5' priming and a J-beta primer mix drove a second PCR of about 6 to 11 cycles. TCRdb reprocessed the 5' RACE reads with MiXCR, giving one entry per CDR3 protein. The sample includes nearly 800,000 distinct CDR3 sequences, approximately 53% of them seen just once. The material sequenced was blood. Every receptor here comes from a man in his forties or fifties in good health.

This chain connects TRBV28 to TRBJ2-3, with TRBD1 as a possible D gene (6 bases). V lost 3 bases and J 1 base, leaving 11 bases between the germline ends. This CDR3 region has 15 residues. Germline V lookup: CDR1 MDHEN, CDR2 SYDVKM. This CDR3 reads CASSFAQGRTDTQYF. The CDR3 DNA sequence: TGTGCCAGCAGTTTTGCACAGGGACGCACAGATACGCAGTATTTT.

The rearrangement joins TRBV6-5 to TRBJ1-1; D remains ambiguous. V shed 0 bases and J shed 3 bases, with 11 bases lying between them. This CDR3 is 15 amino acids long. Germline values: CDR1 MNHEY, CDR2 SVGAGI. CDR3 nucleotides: TGTGCCAGCAGTTACTCGGACCCGCAAGACACTGAAGCTTTCTTT. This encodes CASSYSDPQDTEAFF.

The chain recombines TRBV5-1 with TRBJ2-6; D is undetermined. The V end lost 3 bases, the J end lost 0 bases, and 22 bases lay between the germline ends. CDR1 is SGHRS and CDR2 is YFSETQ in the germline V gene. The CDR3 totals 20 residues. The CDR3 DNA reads TGCGCCAGCAGCTCACCCCCATATGGAATGGTTAACTCTGGGGCCAACGTCCTGACTTTC. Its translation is CASSSPPYGMVNSGANVLTF.

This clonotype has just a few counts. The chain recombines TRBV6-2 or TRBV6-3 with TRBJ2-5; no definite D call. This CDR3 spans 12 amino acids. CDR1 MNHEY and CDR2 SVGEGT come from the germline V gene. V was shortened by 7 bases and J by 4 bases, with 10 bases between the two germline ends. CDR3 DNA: TGTGCCAGCAACGCACCAATAGAGACCCAGTACTTC. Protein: CASNAPIETQYF.

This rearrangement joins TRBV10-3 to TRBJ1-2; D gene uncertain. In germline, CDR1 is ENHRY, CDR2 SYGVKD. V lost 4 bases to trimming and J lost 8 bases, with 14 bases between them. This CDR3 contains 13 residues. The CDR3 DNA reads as TGTGCCATCAGTGGCCCGCGGGGAGACGGCTACACCTTC. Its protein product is CAISGPRGDGYTF.

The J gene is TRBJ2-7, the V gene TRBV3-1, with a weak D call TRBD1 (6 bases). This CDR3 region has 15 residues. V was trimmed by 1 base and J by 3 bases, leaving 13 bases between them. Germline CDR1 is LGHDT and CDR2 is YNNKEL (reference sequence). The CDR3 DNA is TGTGCCAGCAGCCAAGGCGGCGACAGGAACTACGAGCAGTACTTC. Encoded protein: CASSQGGDRNYEQYF.

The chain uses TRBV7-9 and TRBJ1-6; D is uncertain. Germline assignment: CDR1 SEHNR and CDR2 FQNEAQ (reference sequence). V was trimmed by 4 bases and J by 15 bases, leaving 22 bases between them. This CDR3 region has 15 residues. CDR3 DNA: TGTGCCAGCAGCTCTTCCCGAGGCCATCCCTCGTTCCTCCACTTT. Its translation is CASSSSRGHPSFLHF.

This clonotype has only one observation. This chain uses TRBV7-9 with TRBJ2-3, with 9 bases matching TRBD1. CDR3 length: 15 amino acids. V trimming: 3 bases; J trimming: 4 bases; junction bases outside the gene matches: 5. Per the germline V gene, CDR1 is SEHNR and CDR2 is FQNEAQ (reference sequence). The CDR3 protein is CASSFRDRVSDTQYF. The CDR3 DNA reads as TGTGCCAGCAGCTTCCGGGACAGGGTGTCAGATACGCAGTATTTT.

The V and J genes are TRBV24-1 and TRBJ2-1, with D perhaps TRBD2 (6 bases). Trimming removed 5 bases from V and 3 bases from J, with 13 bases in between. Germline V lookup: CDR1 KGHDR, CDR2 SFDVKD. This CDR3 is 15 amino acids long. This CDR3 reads CATSGARGVYNEQFF. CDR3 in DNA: TGTGCCACCAGTGGGGCGCGGGGAGTCTACAATGAGCAGTTCTTC.

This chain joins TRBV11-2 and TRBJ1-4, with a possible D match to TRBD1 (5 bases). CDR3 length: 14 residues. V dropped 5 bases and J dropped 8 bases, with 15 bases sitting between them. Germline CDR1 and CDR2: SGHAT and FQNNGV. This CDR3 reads CASSPQGEVEKLFF. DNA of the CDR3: TGTGCCAGCAGCCCTCAGGGAGAAGTGGAAAAACTGTTTTTT.

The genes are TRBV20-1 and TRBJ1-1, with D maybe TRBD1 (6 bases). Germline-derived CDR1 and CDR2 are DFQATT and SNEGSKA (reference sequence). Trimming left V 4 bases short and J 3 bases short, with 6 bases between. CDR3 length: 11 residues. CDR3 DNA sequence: TGCAGTGCTAACAGGGACACTGAAGCTTTCTTT. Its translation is CSANRDTEAFF.

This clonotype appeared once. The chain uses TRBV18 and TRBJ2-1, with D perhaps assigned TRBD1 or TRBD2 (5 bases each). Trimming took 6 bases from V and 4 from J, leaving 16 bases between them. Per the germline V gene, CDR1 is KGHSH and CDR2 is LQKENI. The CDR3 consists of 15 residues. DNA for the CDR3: TGTGCCAGCTCCCCGGGGCTTATCTTTTACAATGAGCAGTTCTTC. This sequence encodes CASSPGLIFYNEQFF. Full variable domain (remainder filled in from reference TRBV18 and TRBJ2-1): NAGVMQNPRHLVRRRGQEARLRCSPMKGHSHVYWYRQLPEEGLKFMVYLQKENIIDESGMPKERFSAEFPKEGPSILRIQQVVRGDSAAYFCASSPGLIFYNEQFFGPGTRLTVL.

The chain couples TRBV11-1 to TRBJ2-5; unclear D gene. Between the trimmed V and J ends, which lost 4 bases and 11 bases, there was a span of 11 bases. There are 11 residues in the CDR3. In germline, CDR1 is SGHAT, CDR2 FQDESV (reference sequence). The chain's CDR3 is CASSSWDEQYF. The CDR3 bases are TGTGCCAGCAGCTCGTGGGATGAGCAGTACTTC.

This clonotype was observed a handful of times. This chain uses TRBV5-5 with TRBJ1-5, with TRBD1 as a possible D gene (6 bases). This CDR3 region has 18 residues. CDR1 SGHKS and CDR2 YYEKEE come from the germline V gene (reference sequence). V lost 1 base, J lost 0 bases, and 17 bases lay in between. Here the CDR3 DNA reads TGTGCCAGCAGCTTGAAAGTGGTGGGGGCGGATAGCAATCAGCCCCAGCATTTT. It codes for CASSLKVVGADSNQPQHF. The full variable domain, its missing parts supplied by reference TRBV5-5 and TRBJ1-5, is DAGVTQSPTHLIKTRGQQVTLRCSPISGHKSVSWYQQVLGQGPQFIFQYYEKEERGRGNFPDRFSARQFPNYSSELNVNALLLGDSALYLCASSLKVVGADSNQPQHFGDGTRLSIL.

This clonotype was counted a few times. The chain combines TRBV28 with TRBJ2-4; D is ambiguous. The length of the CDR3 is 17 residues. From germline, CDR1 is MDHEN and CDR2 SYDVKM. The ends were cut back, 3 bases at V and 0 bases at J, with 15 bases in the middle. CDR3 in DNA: TGTGCCAGCAGTTTTAAGCAGAAACCCTTAGCCAAAAACATTCAGTACTTC. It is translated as CASSFKQKPLAKNIQYF.

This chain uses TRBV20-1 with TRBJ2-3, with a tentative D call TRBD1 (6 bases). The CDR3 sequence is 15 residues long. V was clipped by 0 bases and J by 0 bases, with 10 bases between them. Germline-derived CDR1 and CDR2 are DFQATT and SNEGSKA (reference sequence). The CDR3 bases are TGCAGTGCTAGAGAGGGGGCTATAAGCACAGATACGCAGTATTTT. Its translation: CSAREGAISTDTQYF.

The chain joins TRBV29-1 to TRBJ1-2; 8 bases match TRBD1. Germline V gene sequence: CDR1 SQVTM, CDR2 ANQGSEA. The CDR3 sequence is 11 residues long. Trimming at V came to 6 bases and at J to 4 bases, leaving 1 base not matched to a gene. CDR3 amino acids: CSVGTGYGYTF. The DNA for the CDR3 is TGCAGCGTAGGGACAGGCTATGGCTACACCTTC. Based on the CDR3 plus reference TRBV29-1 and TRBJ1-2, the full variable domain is SAVISQKPSRDICQRGTSLTIQCQVDSQVTMMFWYRQQPGQSLTLIATANQGSEATYESGFVIDKFPISRPNLTFSTLTVSNMSPEDSSIYLCSVGTGYGYTFGSGTRLTVV.

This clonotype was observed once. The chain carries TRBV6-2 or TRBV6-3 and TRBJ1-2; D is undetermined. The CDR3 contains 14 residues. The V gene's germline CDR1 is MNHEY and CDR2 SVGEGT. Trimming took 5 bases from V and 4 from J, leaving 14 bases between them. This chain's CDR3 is CASSREGLSYGYTF. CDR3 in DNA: TGTGCCAGCAGTCGGGAAGGGCTATCCTATGGCTACACCTTC.

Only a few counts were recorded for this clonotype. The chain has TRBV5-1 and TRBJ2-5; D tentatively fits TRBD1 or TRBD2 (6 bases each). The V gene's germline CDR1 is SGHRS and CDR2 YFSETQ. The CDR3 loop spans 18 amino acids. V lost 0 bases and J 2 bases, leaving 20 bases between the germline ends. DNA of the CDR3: TGCGCCAGCAGCTTGGATCCGGCCAGGGGAGGCCAACAAGAGACCCAGTACTTC. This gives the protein CASSLDPARGGQQETQYF.

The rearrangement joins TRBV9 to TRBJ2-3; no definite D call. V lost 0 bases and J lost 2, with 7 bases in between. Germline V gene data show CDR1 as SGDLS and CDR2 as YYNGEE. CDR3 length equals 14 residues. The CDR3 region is CASSVEVFTDTQYF. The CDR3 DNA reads TGTGCCAGCAGCGTAGAAGTCTTCACAGATACGCAGTATTTT.

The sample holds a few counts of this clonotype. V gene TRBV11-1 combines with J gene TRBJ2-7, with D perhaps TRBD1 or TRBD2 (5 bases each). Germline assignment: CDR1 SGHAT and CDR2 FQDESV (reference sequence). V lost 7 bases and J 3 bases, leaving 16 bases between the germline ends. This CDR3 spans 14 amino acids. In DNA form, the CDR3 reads TGTGCCAGCAAAGTTTTGGGACCTCTCTACGAGCAGTACTTC. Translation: CASKVLGPLYEQYF.

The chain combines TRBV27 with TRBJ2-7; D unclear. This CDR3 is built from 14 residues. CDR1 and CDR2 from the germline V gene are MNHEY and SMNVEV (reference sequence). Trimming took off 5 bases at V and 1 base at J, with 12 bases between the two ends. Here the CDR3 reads CASSPSSGSYEQYF. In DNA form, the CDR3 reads TGTGCCAGCAGTCCGTCCTCTGGATCCTACGAGCAGTACTTC.